A selection of T cell receptor beta chains follows, all from one sample in a study of shared clonotypes between healthy human individuals. Clones were read by immunoSEQ multiplex PCR, and TCRdb kept only the in-frame ones, dropping some. The table shows 2 million to 2.5 million clones, with under 95% occurring only once. The specimen was naive CD8+ T cells from PBMCs. The receptors stem from a man between 18 and 35 years old in good health. Some clones in this sample may be carry-over from other donors' samples. CDR3s include the opening cysteine and the closing phenylalanine or tryptophan. D genes are given only for firm matches. Size is omitted from some rows. Given values are once, few, many or a class for expanded clones.

v_gene: TRBV7-9; abundance: -; d_gene: -; j_gene: TRBJ2-7; CDR3nt: TGTGCCAGCAGCCCCAAACTAGAAGCCAACGAGCAGTACTTC; CDR3aa: CASSPKLEANEQYF
v_gene: TRBV5-1; abundance: -; d_gene: -; j_gene: TRBJ2-7; CDR3nt: TGCGCCAGCGCTTCTACACCCTCCTACGAGCAGTACTTC; CDR3aa: CASASTPSYEQYF
v_gene: TRBV15; abundance: -; d_gene: -; j_gene: TRBJ1-1; CDR3nt: TGTGCCACCAGCAGAGATCCGTCAAACACTGAAGCTTTCTTT; CDR3aa: CATSRDPSNTEAFF
v_gene: TRBV7-9; abundance: -; d_gene: -; j_gene: TRBJ1-2; CDR3nt: TGTGCCAGCAGCTCCCCCGAGGGCGGGAGCTATGGCTACACCTTC; CDR3aa: CASSSPEGGSYGYTF
v_gene: TRBV27; abundance: -; d_gene: -; j_gene: TRBJ2-5; CDR3nt: TGTGCCAGCAGTTTAGTTGGCGGAGAAGAGACCCAGTACTTC; CDR3aa: CASSLVGGEETQYF
v_gene: TRBV15; abundance: -; d_gene: TRBD1; j_gene: TRBJ1-5; CDR3nt: TGTGCCACCAGCAATTACCGGGACAGCCTCTATCAGCCCCAGCATTTT; CDR3aa: CATSNYRDSLYQPQHF
v_gene: TRBV7-9; abundance: few; d_gene: -; j_gene: TRBJ1-2; CDR3nt: TGTGCCAGCAGCCAACCATCTACCTATGGCTACACCTTC; CDR3aa: CASSQPSTYGYTF
v_gene: TRBV25-1; abundance: -; d_gene: -; j_gene: TRBJ2-2; CDR3nt: TGTGCCAGCAGTGAAGGGGGGCTAGCGAGGTCCGGGGAGCTGTTTTTT; CDR3aa: CASSEGGLARSGELFF
v_gene: TRBV14; abundance: -; d_gene: TRBD2; j_gene: TRBJ2-3; CDR3nt: TGTGCCAGCAGCCCGGGACTAGCGGGGTTAACGCAGTATTTT; CDR3aa: CASSPGLAGLTQYF
v_gene: TRBV27; abundance: -; d_gene: -; j_gene: TRBJ2-7; CDR3nt: TGTGCCAGCAGTTTCCAGGGTTCCTACGAGCAGTACTTC; CDR3aa: CASSFQGSYEQYF
v_gene: TRBV29-1; abundance: -; d_gene: TRBD1; j_gene: TRBJ2-7; CDR3nt: TGCAGCGTTGATCTCGGGCAGGGGGCGCACGAGCAGTACTTC; CDR3aa: CSVDLGQGAHEQYF
v_gene: TRBV19; abundance: -; d_gene: -; j_gene: TRBJ1-5; CDR3nt: TGTGCCAGTAGTGGGTTCTGGGGTTCTCAGCCCCAGCATTTT; CDR3aa: CASSGFWGSQPQHF
v_gene: TRBV7-3; abundance: -; d_gene: -; j_gene: TRBJ2-1; CDR3nt: TGTGCCAGCAGCGGAAGACTAGTTCGTGAGCAGTTCTTC; CDR3aa: CASSGRLVREQFF
v_gene: TRBV5-6; abundance: -; d_gene: TRBD2; j_gene: TRBJ2-1; CDR3nt: TGTGCCAGCAGCTTGGGTGCTAGCGGAGCCTACAATGAGCAGTTCTTC; CDR3aa: CASSLGASGAYNEQFF
v_gene: TRBV7-9; abundance: -; d_gene: -; j_gene: TRBJ2-7; CDR3nt: TGTGCCAGCAGCTTTAGTCGCTACGAGCAGTACTTC; CDR3aa: CASSFSRYEQYF
v_gene: TRBV28; abundance: once; d_gene: -; j_gene: TRBJ1-5; CDR3nt: TGTGCCAGCAGTTTAAACTGGGGCAATCAGCCCCAGCATTTT; CDR3aa: CASSLNWGNQPQHF
v_gene: TRBV28; abundance: -; d_gene: TRBD1; j_gene: TRBJ1-2; CDR3nt: TGTGCCAGCAGTTCGGGACAGGATCGGGTCTTCTATGGCTACACCTTC; CDR3aa: CASSSGQDRVFYGYTF
v_gene: TRBV25-1; abundance: -; d_gene: -; j_gene: TRBJ2-1; CDR3nt: TGTGCCACCCCACCGGAGTCGCAGGGGCGCAACGCTGAGCAGTTCTTC; CDR3aa: CATPPESQGRNAEQFF
v_gene: TRBV5-6; abundance: -; d_gene: -; j_gene: TRBJ1-2; CDR3nt: TGTGCCAGCAGCCTGGGGAACAGCAACTATGGCTACACCTTC; CDR3aa: CASSLGNSNYGYTF
v_gene: TRBV28; abundance: -; d_gene: -; j_gene: TRBJ1-5; CDR3nt: TGTGCCAGCAGTTTGGGGACGGCGAGCAATCAGCCCCAGCATTTT; CDR3aa: CASSLGTASNQPQHF
v_gene: TRBV4-3; abundance: -; d_gene: TRBD1; j_gene: TRBJ2-7; CDR3nt: TGCGCCAGCAGCCAAGATTGGGGACAGGGGGCCAACGAGCAGTACTTC; CDR3aa: CASSQDWGQGANEQYF
v_gene: TRBV11-3; abundance: -; d_gene: TRBD2; j_gene: TRBJ2-3; CDR3nt: TGTGCCAGCAGCCTAGGGGAGGGATCCGGGGAATTGGATACGCAGTATTTT; CDR3aa: CASSLGEGSGELDTQYF
v_gene: TRBV11-2; abundance: -; d_gene: TRBD1; j_gene: TRBJ1-6; CDR3nt: TGTGCCAGCAGCTTAAGCGGCAGGGGGTGGTATTCACCCCTCCACTTT; CDR3aa: CASSLSGRGWYSPLHF
v_gene: TRBV27; abundance: -; d_gene: -; j_gene: TRBJ2-7; CDR3nt: TGTGCCAGCAGTTTATCGCATCTCTACGAGCAGTACTTC; CDR3aa: CASSLSHLYEQYF
v_gene: TRBV9; abundance: -; d_gene: -; j_gene: TRBJ1-1; CDR3nt: TGTGCCAGCAGCGCTCAGGGGTCTCCGAACACTGAAGCTTTCTTT; CDR3aa: CASSAQGSPNTEAFF
v_gene: TRBV5-3; abundance: -; d_gene: -; j_gene: TRBJ2-5; CDR3nt: TGTGCCAGAAGCCCGCGGATGTGGAGGGCGGACCCCCCCATGTTAGAGACCCAGTACTTC; CDR3aa: CARSPRMWRADPPMLETQYF
v_gene: TRBV28; abundance: -; d_gene: -; j_gene: TRBJ2-1; CDR3nt: TGTGCCAGCAGTTTAATGTGGGAGCCCCGGCCGGGTGAGCAGTTCTTC; CDR3aa: CASSLMWEPRPGEQFF
v_gene: TRBV27; abundance: -; d_gene: TRBD2; j_gene: TRBJ2-1; CDR3nt: TGTGCCAGCAGTTTGACTAGCTCCGGCGCTGAGCAGTTCTTC; CDR3aa: CASSLTSSGAEQFF
v_gene: TRBV27; abundance: -; d_gene: -; j_gene: TRBJ2-1; CDR3nt: TGTGCCAGCAGTATAGGGTCTAGGGATGGTTTGTATGAGCAGTTCTTC; CDR3aa: CASSIGSRDGLYEQFF
v_gene: TRBV7-9; abundance: -; d_gene: -; j_gene: TRBJ1-2; CDR3nt: TGTGCCAGCAGCTCCCGCTCGGGGTCATACTATGGCTACACCTTC; CDR3aa: CASSSRSGSYYGYTF
v_gene: TRBV9; abundance: -; d_gene: -; j_gene: TRBJ1-3; CDR3nt: TGTGCCAGCAGCACTTCCAGAACGGACTCTGGAAACACCATATATTTT; CDR3aa: CASSTSRTDSGNTIYF
v_gene: TRBV9; abundance: -; d_gene: TRBD1; j_gene: TRBJ1-6; CDR3nt: TGTGCCAGCAGCGTAGATTCGGGTGGACAGGGGAAATCACCCCTCCACTTT; CDR3aa: CASSVDSGGQGKSPLHF